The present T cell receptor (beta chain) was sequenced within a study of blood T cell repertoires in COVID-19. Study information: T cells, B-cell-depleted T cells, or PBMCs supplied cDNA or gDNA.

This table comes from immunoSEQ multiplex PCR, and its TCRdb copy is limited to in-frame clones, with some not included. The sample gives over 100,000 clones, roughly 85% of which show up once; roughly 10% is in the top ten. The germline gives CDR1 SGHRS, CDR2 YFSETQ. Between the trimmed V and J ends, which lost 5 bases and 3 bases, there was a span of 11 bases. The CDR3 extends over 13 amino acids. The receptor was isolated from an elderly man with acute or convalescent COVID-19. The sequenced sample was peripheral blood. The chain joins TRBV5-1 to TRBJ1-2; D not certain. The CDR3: CASSLGFDYGYTF. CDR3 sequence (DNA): TGCGCCAGCAGTCTAGGTTTTGACTATGGCTACACCTTC.